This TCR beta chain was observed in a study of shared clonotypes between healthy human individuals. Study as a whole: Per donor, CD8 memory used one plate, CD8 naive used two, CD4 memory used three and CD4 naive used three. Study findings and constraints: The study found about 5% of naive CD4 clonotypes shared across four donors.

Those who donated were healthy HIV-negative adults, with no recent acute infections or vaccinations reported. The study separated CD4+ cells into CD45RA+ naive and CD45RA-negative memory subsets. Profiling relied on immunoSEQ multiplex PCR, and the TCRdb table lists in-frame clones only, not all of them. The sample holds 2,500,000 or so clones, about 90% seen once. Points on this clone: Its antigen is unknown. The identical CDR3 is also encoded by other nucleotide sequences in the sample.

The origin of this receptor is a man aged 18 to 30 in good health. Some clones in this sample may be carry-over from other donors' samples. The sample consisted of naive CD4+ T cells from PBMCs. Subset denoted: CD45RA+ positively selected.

This CDR3 reads CASSSVEQFF. The CDR3 DNA sequence: TGTGCCAGCAGTTCGGTTGAGCAGTTCTTC. This rearrangement joins TRBV28 to TRBJ2-1; D unresolved. This CDR3 comprises 10 residues. CDR1 is MDHEN and CDR2 is SYDVKM in the germline V gene. Trimming took off 4 bases at V and 9 bases at J, with 4 bases between the two ends.